Listed here are 3 T cell receptor beta chains from one sample, sequenced in a study of STAT5B mutations in CD4+ large granular lymphocyte leukemia. This table comes from immunoSEQ multiplex PCR, and its TCRdb copy is limited to in-frame clones, with some not included. The sample records roughly 6,700 clones, 74% being singletons. The sample taken for sequencing was PBMCs. Receptors were obtained from a woman in her 70s with CD4+ T-cell large granular lymphocyte leukemia.

V is TRBV29-1 and J is TRBJ2-2, with D possibly being TRBD2 (6 bases). V was pared by 4 bases and J by 1 base, with 13 bases between. The germline CDR1 and CDR2 sequences are SQVTM and ANQGSEA. The CDR3 length is 15 residues. CDR3 residues: CSVALATKNTGELFF. CDR3 coding DNA: TGCAGCGTTGCTCTAGCGACAAAGAACACCGGGGAGCTGTTTTTT.

A few counts support this clone. CDR3 loop: CASSLTGLREQYF. The CDR3 DNA sequence: TGCGCCAGCAGCTTGACGGGCTTGCGGGAGCAGTACTTC. The chain links TRBV5-1 to TRBJ2-7, with D hard to call. The CDR3 contains 13 residues. V shed 1 base and J shed 7 bases, with 12 bases lying between them. From germline, CDR1 is SGHRS and CDR2 YFSETQ.

This chain uses TRBV10-1 with TRBJ1-1, with 11 bases matching TRBD1. The V gene's germline CDR1 is WNHNN and CDR2 SYGVQD (reference sequence). V shed 5 bases and J 1 base; nucleotides not matched to a gene: 9. The CDR3 runs 17 residues. The CDR3 DNA reads TGCGCCAGCAGTCGGACAGGGGGCACAGCAGGGAACACTGAAGCTTTCTTT. Translating it yields CASSRTGGTAGNTEAFF.